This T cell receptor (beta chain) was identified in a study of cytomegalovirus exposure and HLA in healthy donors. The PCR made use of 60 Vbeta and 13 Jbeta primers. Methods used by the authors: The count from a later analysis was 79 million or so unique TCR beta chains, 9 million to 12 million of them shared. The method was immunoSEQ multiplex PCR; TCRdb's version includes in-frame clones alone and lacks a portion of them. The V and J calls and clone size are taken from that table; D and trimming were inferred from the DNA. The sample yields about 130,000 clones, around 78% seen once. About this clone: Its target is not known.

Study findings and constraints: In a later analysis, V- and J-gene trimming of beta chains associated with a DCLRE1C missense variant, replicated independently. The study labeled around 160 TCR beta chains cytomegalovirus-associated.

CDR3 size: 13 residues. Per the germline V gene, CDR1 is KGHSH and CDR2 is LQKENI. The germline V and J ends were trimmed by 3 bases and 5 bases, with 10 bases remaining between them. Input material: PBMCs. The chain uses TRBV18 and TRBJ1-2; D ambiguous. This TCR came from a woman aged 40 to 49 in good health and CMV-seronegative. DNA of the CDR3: TGTGCCAGCTCACCGGGTAGGGAGTATGGCTACACCTTC. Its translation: CASSPGREYGYTF.